The clone carrying this T cell receptor (beta chain) showed up many times. The target antigen is unknown. This sample is drawn from a study of response to subunit inactivated influenza vaccine. Whole-study findings and limits: Only a handful of new T cells, the authors suggested, are recruited with each seasonal influenza vaccination.

J was trimmed by 8 bases and V by 4 bases; bases with no gene match: 2. The CDR3 has 13 amino acids. Germline CDR1 is MNHNY and CDR2 is SVGAGI (reference sequence). From the RT-PCR reads, TCRdb called clonotypes with MiXCR, one entry per CDR3 protein. The sample carries about 300,000 distinct CDR3 sequences, roughly 22% recorded once. The TCR sequence derives from a man between 50 and 75 years old who received an inactivated influenza vaccine. This chain links TRBV6-6 with TRBJ1-6; 7 bases map to TRBD1. The specimen comprised PBMCs from blood, sampled less than 22 months after vaccination. The CDR3, as DNA: TGTGCCAGCAGTTCCACAGGGGATTCACCCCTCCACTTT. Its protein product is CASSSTGDSPLHF.